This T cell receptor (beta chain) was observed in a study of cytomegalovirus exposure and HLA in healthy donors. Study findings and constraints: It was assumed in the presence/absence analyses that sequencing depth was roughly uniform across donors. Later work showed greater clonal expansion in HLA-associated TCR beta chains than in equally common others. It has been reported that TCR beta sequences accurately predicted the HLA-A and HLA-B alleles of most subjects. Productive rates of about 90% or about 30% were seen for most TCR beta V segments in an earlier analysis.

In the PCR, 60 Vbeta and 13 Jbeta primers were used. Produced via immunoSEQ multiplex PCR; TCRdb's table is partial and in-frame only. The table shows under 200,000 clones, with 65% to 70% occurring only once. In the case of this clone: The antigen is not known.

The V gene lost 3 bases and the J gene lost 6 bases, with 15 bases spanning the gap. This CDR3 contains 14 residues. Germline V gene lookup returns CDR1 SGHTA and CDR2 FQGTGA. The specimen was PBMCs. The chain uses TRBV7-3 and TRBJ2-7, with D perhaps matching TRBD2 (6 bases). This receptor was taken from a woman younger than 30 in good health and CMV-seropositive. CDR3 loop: CASSLWGGGSEQYF. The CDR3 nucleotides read TGTGCCAGCAGCTTGTGGGGCGGAGGGAGCGAGCAGTACTTC.